This T cell receptor (beta chain) derives from a study of cytomegalovirus exposure and HLA in healthy donors. The CDR3 is 15 residues long. Trimming removed 9 bases at V and 0 bases at J, with 15 bases between. Germline CDR1 LNHNV, CDR2 YYDKDF (reference sequence). A multiplex PCR was run with 60 Vbeta primers and 13 Jbeta primers. Libraries were prepared by immunoSEQ multiplex PCR; TCRdb keeps only in-frame clonotypes and omits some of them. The table shows around 80,000 clones, with around 60% occurring only once. This clone was observed a handful of times. The sequence came from a male donor in good health and CMV-seropositive. The sequenced material came from PBMCs. The V and J genes are TRBV15 and TRBJ2-4, with a tentative D call TRBD2 (7 bases). The CDR3 region is CATSGGGRAKNIQYF. CDR3 bases: TGTGCCACTTCTGGGGGCGGGAGAGCCAAAAACATTCAGTACTTC.